This entry is about one T cell receptor (beta chain). Its antigen is still unknown. Naive CD8 cells, CD45RO-negative and positively selected for CCR7, excluded terminally differentiated effector memory CD45RA+ cells. The entry originates in a study of shared clonotypes between healthy human individuals. Several immunoSEQ plates received, in even portions, the genomic DNA of each subset. The assay was immunoSEQ multiplex PCR, and TCRdb's table has in-frame clones only and misses some. This table holds 2 million to 2.5 million clones, less than 95% found once. Points from the study as a whole: The researchers took only blood, and tissue repertoires probably look different. Generation probabilities of non-shared clonotypes were lower (relative to those shared by all four donors).

Trimming removed 2 bases at V and 4 bases at J, with 13 bases between. The CDR3 totals 15 residues. Looked up from germline, CDR1 is SGHAT and CDR2 is FQNNGV. V gene TRBV11-2 combines with J gene TRBJ2-3, with D possibly TRBD2 on 6 matching bases. This TCR was recovered from a young man in good health. The material sequenced was naive CD8+ T cells sorted from blood. The DNA of the CDR3 is TGTGCCAGCAGCTTACCGTCCGGCGGGGCAGATACGCAGTATTTT. It yields the protein CASSLPSGGADTQYF.